The 21 T cell receptor beta chains reported below all come from one sample, sequenced in a study of T cells after yellow fever vaccination (dated by TCRdb to the late 2010s). Libraries were built with 5' RACE. Sequencing instrument: Illumina HiSeq 2500. Through fastp at Q25 and MiXCR, TCRdb rebuilt clones from the public reads, retaining in-frame beta chains. Entries that share a CDR3 protein sequence are merged under the most common genes and DNA. Recorded for this sample are 450,000 to 600,000 distinct CDR3 sequences; about a sixth of them occurred a single time. The ten largest clones capture approximately 15% of the sample. In the paper's terms, the treatment or condition label means: live attenuated yellow fever vaccine strain. This material consisted of PBMCs, taken 5 to 6 days after the first yellow fever vaccination. Every receptor here comes from a man younger than 30 who received the YFV17D yellow fever vaccine.

V gene TRBV12-3 or TRBV12-4 combines with J gene TRBJ1-6; 7 bases line up with TRBD1. CDR3 length: 13 residues. With 5 bases clipped from V and 9 bases from J, the junction kept 4 bases outside the gene matches. The CDR3 coding sequence is TGTGCCAGCAGTCTGAGGGACAGTTCACCCCTCCACTTT. It encodes CASSLRDSSPLHF.

J is TRBJ2-7 and V is TRBV4-2; no definite D call. The germline V gene has CDR1 LGHNA and CDR2 YNFKEQ. Between the trimmed V and J ends, which lost 1 base and 1 base, there was a span of 11 bases. The CDR3 has 15 residues. The DNA of the CDR3 is TGTGCCAGCAGCCAAGGGGCCGGGTCATCCTACGAGCAGTACGTC. Protein sequence: CASSQGAGSSYEQYV.

The chain joins TRBV29-1 to TRBJ1-5, with a weak D call TRBD1 (5 bases). V dropped 3 bases and J dropped 4 bases, with 10 bases sitting between them. The CDR3 runs to 13 residues. CDR1 is SQVTM and CDR2 is ANQGSEA in the germline V gene. In DNA, the CDR3 is TGCAGCGTTGAGATGGGGGGAAATCAGCCCCAGCATTTT. Translated, it gives CSVEMGGNQPQHF.

This clonotype was detected only a few times. This chain connects TRBV19 to TRBJ1-2, with D tentatively TRBD1 (6 bases). The CDR3 has 15 residues. Deletions cut 5 bases from V and 8 bases from J, with 21 bases between. Germline CDR1 and CDR2: LNHDA and SQIVND (reference sequence). CDR3 in DNA: TGTGCCAGTAGTCCCCGAGGGGGGACACTTTCCGGCTACACCTTC. Its protein is CASSPRGGTLSGYTF.

The chain carries TRBV7-9 and TRBJ2-1, with D perhaps matching TRBD2 (6 bases). The V end lost 5 bases, the J end lost 7 bases, and 9 bases lay between the germline ends. Germline V CDR1 and CDR2: SEHNR, FQNEAQ (reference sequence). The CDR3 length is 12 residues. For the CDR3, the DNA is TGTGCCAGCAGCCCGACTAGGAATGAGCAGTTCTTC. Its translation: CASSPTRNEQFF.

This clonotype was observed a handful of times. The gene calls are TRBV7-3 and TRBJ2-5; D may be TRBD2 (6 bases). V was shortened by 1 base and J by 1 base, with 10 bases between the two germline ends. Germline V gene data show CDR1 as SGHTA and CDR2 as FQGTGA. The CDR3 consists of 15 residues. This CDR3 reads CASSLIAAGQETQYF. CDR3 coding DNA: TGTGCCAGCAGCTTAATTGCAGCGGGCCAAGAGACCCAGTACTTC.

Concerning this clonotype: One end of the junction is discordant with germline, which a read error may explain. The chain uses TRBV7-2 and TRBJ2-5; D is unresolved. The CDR3 length is 14 residues. In germline, CDR1 is SGHTA, CDR2 FQGNSA. The CDR3 coding sequence is TGTGCCAGCAGCCAAGCCAGGACCCAAGAGACCCTGTACTTC. Residues: CASSQARTQETLYF.

V gene TRBV20-1 combines with J gene TRBJ1-5; D unresolved. This CDR3 contains 15 residues. Germline loops: CDR1 DFQATT, CDR2 SNEGSKA (reference sequence). Trimming left V 4 bases short and J 6 bases short, with 19 bases between. CDR3 loop: CSAKAVDARVQPQHF. CDR3 nucleotides: TGCAGTGCTAAGGCTGTGGACGCTCGAGTTCAGCCCCAGCATTTT.

This rearrangement joins TRBV4-1 to TRBJ1-4; 8 bases fit TRBD1. J was trimmed by 5 bases and V by 4 bases; bases with no gene match: 6. CDR1 and CDR2 (germline): MGHRA, YSYEKL. The CDR3 runs 15 residues. CDR3 amino acids: CASSLNRGDNEKLFF. In nucleotides, the CDR3 is TGCGCCAGCAGCCTAAACAGGGGGGACAATGAAAAACTGTTTTTT.

This clonotype was counted between two and nine times. The chain carries TRBV5-4 and TRBJ2-5; D might be TRBD2 (6 bases). Trimming left V 2 bases short and J 5 bases short, with 13 bases between. The CDR3 is made up of 14 amino acids. The germline V gene encodes CDR1 SGHNT and CDR2 YYREEE (reference sequence). This CDR3 is CASSLEGRGETQYF. The CDR3 DNA reads as TGTGCCAGCAGCTTAGAGGGGCGGGGCGAGACCCAGTACTTC.

This clonotype turned up a few times. The V and J genes are TRBV3-1 and TRBJ2-4; 7 nucleotides align to TRBD1. The J segment lost 9 bases and the V segment lost 0 bases, leaving 5 bases of the junction unmatched. This CDR3 is built from 14 residues. The germline V gene has CDR1 LGHDT and CDR2 YNNKEL (reference sequence). In DNA form, the CDR3 reads TGTGCCAGCAGCCAAGATAGGGACAGCCTCATTCAGTACTTC. It yields the protein CASSQDRDSLIQYF.

The sample holds a few counts of this clonotype. CDR3 in DNA: TGTGCCAGTAGTTTTGCGTGGGGGCCTAACTATGGCTACACCTTC. Its protein is CASSFAWGPNYGYTF. V gene TRBV19 combines with J gene TRBJ1-2; maybe TRBD1 (6 bases). The CDR3 consists of 15 residues. The germline V gene has CDR1 LNHDA and CDR2 SQIVND (reference sequence). Trimming took 5 bases from V and 0 from J, leaving 13 bases between them. Complete variable domain (other parts from reference TRBV19 and TRBJ1-2): DGGITQSPKYLFRKEGQNVTLSCEQNLNHDAMYWYRQDPGQGLRLIYYSQIVNDFQKGDIAEGYSVSREKKESFPLTVTSAQKNPTAFYLCASSFAWGPNYGYTFGSGTRLTVV.

This clonotype was seen a few times. V is TRBV6-1 and J is TRBJ2-7, with D possibly matching TRBD2 (6 bases). Germline loops: CDR1 MNHNS, CDR2 SASEGT. The V end was cut by 4 bases, the J end by 4 bases, with 17 bases between. The CDR3 is 15 residues long. The CDR3: CASSAPGLGSYEQYV. The DNA for the CDR3 is TGTGCCAGCAGTGCCCCGGGACTCGGCTCATACGAGCAGTACGTC.

The chain combines TRBV10-3 with TRBJ1-3; D ambiguous. The CDR3 is 14 residues long. The V gene lost 4 bases and the J gene lost 5 bases, with 12 bases spanning the gap. The germline CDR1 and CDR2 sequences are ENHRY and SYGVKD. CDR3 amino acids: CAISVEGTRNTIYF. For the CDR3, the DNA is TGTGCCATCAGTGTGGAGGGTACCCGAAACACCATATATTTT.

This clonotype was counted a few times. This chain uses TRBV28 with TRBJ1-5; D gene unclear. In germline, CDR1 is MDHEN, CDR2 SYDVKM. The CDR3 totals 16 residues. V was trimmed by 5 bases and J by 2 bases, leaving 16 bases between them. The CDR3 here is CASSPVRVGGNQPQHF. The CDR3 bases are TGTGCCAGCAGTCCGGTTCGGGTCGGGGGCAATCAGCCCCAGCATTTT.

This clonotype has just a few counts. The chain is built from TRBV6-4 and TRBJ2-5; 12 nucleotides agree with TRBD1. Per germline, CDR1 MRHNA and CDR2 SNTAGT. The ends lost 4 bases at V and 4 bases at J; junction bases unmatched: 4. CDR3 size: 15 residues. The CDR3 region has the DNA TGTGCCAGCAGTGCCGGGACAGGGGGCGCAGAGACCCAGTACTTC. This codes for CASSAGTGGAETQYF.

This clonotype was picked up a small number of times. The chain combines TRBV4-3 with TRBJ2-4; D may correspond to TRBD1 or TRBD2 (6 bases each). Germline assignment: CDR1 LGHNA and CDR2 YSLEER. V gave up 0 bases and J gave up 8 bases, with 23 bases separating them. CDR3 length equals 18 residues. The CDR3 coding sequence is TGCGCCAGCAGCCAAGATAGGTCCTTGGGGGGCGAGTATCACATTCAGTACTTC. It yields the protein CASSQDRSLGGEYHIQYF.

This clonotype was found once. The rearrangement uses TRBV7-9 and TRBJ1-4; the D is unclear. This CDR3 is 14 amino acids long. Trimming removed 7 bases from V and 0 bases from J, with 9 bases in between. CDR1 is SEHNR and CDR2 is FQNEAQ in the germline V gene (reference sequence). The CDR3 loop reads CASTDTATNEKLFF. The CDR3 coding sequence is TGTGCCAGCACAGATACAGCAACTAATGAAAAACTGTTTTTT.

The chain has TRBV7-2 and TRBJ2-3, with 11 nucleotides matching TRBD2. The CDR3 covers 14 residues. Germline V lookup: CDR1 SGHTA, CDR2 FQGNSA. V gave up 7 bases and J gave up 7 bases; unmatched junction bases: 7. CDR3 in DNA: TGTGCCAGCACCCCCGGGACTAGCGGTAATACGCAGTATTTT. This gives the protein CASTPGTSGNTQYF.

The rearrangement joins TRBV12-3 or TRBV12-4 to TRBJ2-7; D is ambiguous. This CDR3 spans 14 amino acids. Trimming shortened V by 6 bases and J by 1 base, and 13 bases separated the two germline ends. The CDR3 nucleotides read TGTGCCAGCAGACGGTCCCTTAAATCCTACGAGCAGTACTTC. It is translated as CASRRSLKSYEQYF.

This clonotype showed up just a few times. V gene TRBV5-6 combines with J gene TRBJ2-1; no clear D. With 6 bases removed from V and 0 bases from J, the gap between germline ends came to 13 bases. The germline CDR1 and CDR2 sequences are SGHDT and YYEEEE. The CDR3 is 15 amino acids. CDR3: CASTSFYSSYNEQFF. CDR3 bases: TGTGCCAGCACCTCCTTTTATAGCTCCTACAATGAGCAGTTCTTC.